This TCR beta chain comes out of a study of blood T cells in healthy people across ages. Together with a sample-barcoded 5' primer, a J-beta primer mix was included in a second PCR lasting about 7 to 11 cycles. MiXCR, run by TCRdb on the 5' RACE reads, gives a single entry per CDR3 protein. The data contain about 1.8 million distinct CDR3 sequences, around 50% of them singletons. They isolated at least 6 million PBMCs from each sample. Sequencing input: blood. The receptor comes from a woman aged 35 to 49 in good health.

CDR3 in amino acids: CASKPRDRAEKLFF. In nucleotides, the CDR3 is TGTGCCAGCAAGCCCCGGGACAGGGCTGAAAAACTGTTTTTT. This chain links TRBV6-5 with TRBJ1-4; TRBD1 agrees at 9 bases. The CDR3 consists of 14 residues. CDR1 MNHEY and CDR2 SVGAGI come from the germline V gene. Trimming removed 7 bases from V and 7 bases from J; junction bases left unmatched: 7.